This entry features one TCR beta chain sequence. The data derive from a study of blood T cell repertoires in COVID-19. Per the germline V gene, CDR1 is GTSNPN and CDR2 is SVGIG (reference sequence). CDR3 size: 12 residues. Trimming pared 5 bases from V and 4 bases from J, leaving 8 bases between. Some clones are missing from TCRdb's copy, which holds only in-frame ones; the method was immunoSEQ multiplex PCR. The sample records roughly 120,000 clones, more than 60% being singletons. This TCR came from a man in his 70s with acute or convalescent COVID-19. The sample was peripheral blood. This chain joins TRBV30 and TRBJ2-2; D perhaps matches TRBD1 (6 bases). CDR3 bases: TGTGCCTGGGCAGGGGTCACCGGGGAGCTGTTTTTT. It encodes CAWAGVTGELFF. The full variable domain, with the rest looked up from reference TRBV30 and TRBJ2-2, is SQTIHQWPATLVQPVGSPLSLECTVEGTSNPNLYWYRQAAGRGLQLLFYSVGIGQISSEVPQNLSASRPQDRQFILSSKKLLLSDSGFYLCAWAGVTGELFFGEGSRLTVL.